The present entry profiles one TCR beta chain with its context. The antigen remains undetermined. The data originate from a study of OX40 agonist ivuxolimab in advanced cancers. General study findings and limits: By week 6 at 0.1 to 3.0 mg/kg, blood CD4+ and CD8+ T cells had expanded clonally.

This table comes from immunoSEQ multiplex PCR, and its TCRdb copy is limited to in-frame clones, with some not included. The sample shows 57,000 or so clones, roughly 88% of them seen only once. J was trimmed by 0 bases and V by 4 bases; bases with no gene match: 3. This CDR3 comprises 14 residues. CDR1 is SGHKS, CDR2 YYEKEE, per germline (reference sequence). The sequence derives from an adult with an advanced solid tumor such as melanoma, head and neck, liver or kidney cancer. The V and J genes are TRBV5-5 and TRBJ1-2; 7 nucleotides agree with TRBD1. Sample: CD4+ or CD8+ T cells sorted from blood, taken in a trial of the OX40 agonist ivuxolimab. The CDR3 loop reads CASSPGGTNYGYTF. The CDR3 nucleotides are TGTGCCAGCAGCCCAGGGGGGACTAACTATGGCTACACCTTC.